The clone carrying this TCR beta chain was found a few times. These data originate in a study of pediatric ulcerative colitis. Study in general: About 7 patients showed pancolitis and two showed left-sided colitis.

During colonoscopy, one to two rectal pinch biopsies were collected. Losses at the gene ends were 11 bases for V and 2 bases for J; bases not matched to a gene: 8. Germline assignment: CDR1 SNHLY and CDR2 FYNNEI. The CDR3 runs 13 residues. Only in-frame clones appear in the TCRdb table, and some are missing; sequencing was by immunoSEQ multiplex PCR. The table lists 30,000 to 45,000 clones, about 80% of them singletons. The chain couples TRBV2 to TRBJ1-2; 7 bases are a match to TRBD1. This sequence originates from a boy aged 10-17 years with moderate ulcerative colitis. Sample: gut tissue. In DNA form, the CDR3 reads TGTGCCCCCGCCCGGGACAGCAACTATGGCTACACCTTC. It codes for CAPARDSNYGYTF.